The 32 T cell receptor beta chains below were found in one sample sequenced in a study of OX40 agonist ivuxolimab in advanced cancers. Profiled with immunoSEQ multiplex PCR; TCRdb holds only in-frame clones, not every one. Among roughly 50,000 clones listed, 65% to 85% were seen once. The sequences come from CD4+ or CD8+ T cells sorted from blood, collected in a trial of the OX40 agonist ivuxolimab. The receptors were sampled from an adult with an advanced solid tumor such as melanoma, head and neck, liver or kidney cancer.

This clone has just a few counts. This chain links TRBV19 with TRBJ1-2; D unclear. Germline CDR1 LNHDA, CDR2 SQIVND (reference sequence). V lost 5 bases to trimming and J lost 3 bases, with 16 bases between them. The CDR3 runs 15 residues. The CDR3 loop is CASSLPTASHYGYTF. The DNA for the CDR3 is TGTGCCAGTAGTCTCCCCACAGCCTCCCACTATGGCTACACCTTC.

V gene TRBV4-2 combines with J gene TRBJ2-2, with D hard to call. Per germline, CDR1 LGHNA and CDR2 YNFKEQ. The CDR3 consists of 17 residues. Trimming took off 2 bases at V and 6 bases at J, with 19 bases between the two ends. The CDR3 DNA sequence: TGTGCCAGCAGCCAAAAGCCCCTCAGGTTTGGGCCCGGGGAGCTGTTTTTT. This gives the protein CASSQKPLRFGPGELFF.

This rearrangement joins TRBV5-1 to TRBJ1-1, with 11 bases fitting TRBD1. The CDR3 runs to 19 residues. Trimming removed 0 bases from V and 6 bases from J; junction bases left unmatched: 16. Germline CDR1 and CDR2: SGHRS and YFSETQ. CDR3 amino acids: CASSLAGGVGTGGYAEAFF. CDR3 in DNA: TGCGCCAGCAGCTTGGCTGGTGGCGTAGGGACAGGGGGTTACGCTGAAGCTTTCTTT.

V and J are TRBV10-3 and TRBJ2-2; TRBD2 matches at 14 bases. V trimming: 4 bases; J trimming: 0 bases; junction bases outside the gene matches: 4. The CDR3 is 18 amino acids. Germline CDR1 ENHRY, CDR2 SYGVKD. Written as DNA, the CDR3 is TGTGCCATCAGTGGAGGACTAGCGGGGGGCCCGAACACCGGGGAGCTGTTTTTT. Translated: CAISGGLAGGPNTGELFF.

The rearrangement links TRBV6-1 to TRBJ2-2; D perhaps matches TRBD2 (7 bases). Looked up from germline, CDR1 is MNHNS and CDR2 is SASEGT. The CDR3 totals 17 residues. V was shortened by 3 bases and J by 1 base, with 15 bases between the two germline ends. The CDR3 protein is CASSDRGGRLNTGELFF. CDR3 nucleotide sequence: TGTGCCAGCAGTGATAGGGGGGGCCGTTTGAACACCGGGGAGCTGTTTTTT.

The chain uses TRBV28 and TRBJ1-5; TRBD1 aligns across 8 bases. Germline CDR1 MDHEN, CDR2 SYDVKM. V lost 5 bases, J lost 7 bases, and 7 bases stayed unmatched. The CDR3 sequence is 14 residues long. CDR3 in DNA: TGTGCCAGCAGTCACGACAGGGGATGGCAGCCCCAGCATTTT. It translates to CASSHDRGWQPQHF.

This chain connects TRBV2 to TRBJ2-3; 9 bases match TRBD2. The ends lost 6 bases at V and 3 bases at J; junction bases unmatched: 4. CDR3 length: 14 amino acids. Germline lookup yields CDR1 SNHLY and CDR2 FYNNEI. The CDR3 DNA sequence: TGTGCCAGCAGCGGGACTAGCAAGACAGATACGCAGTATTTT. This codes for CASSGTSKTDTQYF.

CDR3 DNA sequence: TGTGCCAGCAGCGTACTCCCCGGTCAGCCCCAGCATTTT. Its translation is CASSVLPGQPQHF. V gene TRBV9 combines with J gene TRBJ1-5; D is unresolved. The CDR3 covers 13 residues. Germline CDR1 reads SGDLS; CDR2 reads YYNGEE. Trimming pared 1 base from V and 6 bases from J, leaving 8 bases between.

The gene calls are TRBV28 and TRBJ1-4; 7 bases fit TRBD1. CDR1 is MDHEN, CDR2 SYDVKM, per germline. The trim removed 7 bases at V and 8 bases at J, leaving 10 bases unmatched. This CDR3 is 14 amino acids long. The CDR3 protein is CASTTRQGGEKLFF. Written as DNA, the CDR3 is TGTGCCAGCACCACACGACAGGGAGGAGAAAAACTGTTTTTT.

The V call is TRBV10-3, the J call TRBJ2-5; D is ambiguous. CDR1 ENHRY and CDR2 SYGVKD come from the germline V gene. The V and J ends lost 8 bases and 5 bases respectively, with 15 bases between them. This CDR3 is built from 13 residues. CDR3 amino acids: CAILSRAEETQYF. The CDR3 region has the DNA TGTGCCATCCTCAGCCGGGCAGAGGAGACCCAGTACTTC.

The chain combines TRBV5-1 with TRBJ2-3; no reliable D call. This CDR3 has 12 amino acids. From germline, CDR1 is SGHRS and CDR2 YFSETQ. Trimming left V 1 base short and J 4 bases short, with 4 bases between. Here the CDR3 reads CASSLTPDTQYF. The CDR3 region has the DNA TGCGCCAGCAGCTTGACCCCAGATACGCAGTATTTT.

Of note for this clone: The junction shows a germline mismatch at one end, possibly a read error. This chain links TRBV29-1 with TRBJ2-6; D is unclear. The CDR3 runs 13 residues. Per the germline V gene, CDR1 is SQVTM and CDR2 is ANQGSEA. This CDR3 reads CSAEDSGANVLTF. The DNA for the CDR3 is TGCAGCGCTGAAGACTCTGGGGCCAACGTCCTGACTTTC.

The chain employs TRBV29-1 and TRBJ1-2; D might be TRBD1 (5 bases). V lost 7 bases, J lost 6 bases, and 9 bases lay in between. The CDR3 contains 10 residues. Germline V gives CDR1 SQVTM, CDR2 ANQGSEA. This CDR3 is CSAGTDGYTF. Here the CDR3 DNA reads TGCAGCGCCGGGACGGATGGCTACACCTTC.

The table lists this clone with a count of one. Since a far larger clone is one base different, this is likely a read error. The chain is built from TRBV7-9 and TRBJ2-7; 7 bases are shared with TRBD2. The V gene's germline CDR1 is SEHNR and CDR2 FQNEAQ (reference sequence). J gave up 4 bases and V 3 bases, and 6 bases lay outside the gene matches. CDR3 length: 14 residues. CDR3: CASSLGGSDYEQYF. The CDR3 nucleotides are TGTGCCAGCAGCTTGGGAGGGAGTGATTACGAGCAGTACTTC.

This chain uses TRBV6-1 with TRBJ2-7; 8 nucleotides line up with TRBD2. J gave up 2 bases and V 0 bases, and 15 bases lay outside the gene matches. This CDR3 spans 19 amino acids. Germline-derived CDR1 and CDR2 are MNHNS and SASEGT. The CDR3 DNA is TGTGCCAGCAGTGAAGCCCACTTTGCTCCGGGGGGGAGGGCCTACGAGCAGTACTTC. Protein product: CASSEAHFAPGGRAYEQYF.

The genes are TRBV19 and TRBJ1-5; 9 bases map to TRBD1. Germline loops: CDR1 LNHDA, CDR2 SQIVND (reference sequence). J lost 6 bases, V lost 6 bases, and 6 bases had no gene match. The CDR3 is made up of 14 amino acids. DNA for the CDR3: TGTGCCAGTAGGGGGACAGGGTCGGTTCAGCCCCAGCATTTT. As protein: CASRGTGSVQPQHF.

This clone was observed a single time. The V and J genes are TRBV5-1 and TRBJ2-5; D may be TRBD1 (5 bases). The CDR3 runs to 15 residues. Between the trimmed V and J ends, which lost 0 bases and 4 bases, there was a span of 13 bases. The germline V gene has CDR1 SGHRS and CDR2 YFSETQ. The CDR3 here is CASSLAGYSGETQYF. The CDR3 DNA is TGCGCCAGCAGCTTGGCAGGGTATTCGGGAGAGACCCAGTACTTC. Full variable domain (remainder filled in from reference TRBV5-1 and TRBJ2-5): KAGVTQTPRYLIKTRGQQVTLSCSPISGHRSVSWYQQTPGQGLQFLFEYFSETQRNKGNFPGRFSGRQFSNSRSEMNVSTLELGDSALYLCASSLAGYSGETQYFGPGTRLLVL.

This clone was seen repeatedly, ten times or more. The chain has TRBV28 and TRBJ1-1, with a weak D call TRBD1 (5 bases). The germline V gene has CDR1 MDHEN and CDR2 SYDVKM. CDR3 length equals 12 residues. V lost 6 bases and J lost 3, with 8 bases in between. Written as DNA, the CDR3 is TGTGCCAGCAGGCGAGGGGACACTGAAGCTTTCTTT. This gives the protein CASRRGDTEAFF. Combining the CDR3 with reference TRBV28 and TRBJ1-1 gives the whole variable domain DVKVTQSSRYLVKRTGEKVFLECVQDMDHENMFWYRQDPGLGLRLIYFSYDVKMKEKGDIPEGYSVSREKKERFSLILESASTNQTSMYLCASRRGDTEAFFGQGTRLTVV.

This clone was detected a few times. The V and J genes are TRBV19 and TRBJ1-2; TRBD1 agrees at 7 bases. Germline loops: CDR1 LNHDA, CDR2 SQIVND (reference sequence). Losses at the gene ends were 7 bases for V and 3 bases for J; bases not matched to a gene: 5. The length of the CDR3 is 13 residues. In DNA, the CDR3 is TGTGCCAGTACGGAGGACAGGTACTATGGCTACACCTTC. This translates into CASTEDRYYGYTF.

The rearrangement links TRBV5-4 to TRBJ1-2; 8 bases match TRBD1. Germline CDR1 is SGHNT and CDR2 is YYREEE (reference sequence). With V trimmed by 4 bases and J by 4 bases, 9 bases remained unmatched. The CDR3 runs to 15 residues. The CDR3 coding sequence is TGTGCCAGCAGCGAAGACAGGGGCCGCCTCTATGGCTACACCTTC. It codes for CASSEDRGRLYGYTF.

This chain links TRBV7-7 with TRBJ2-5; tentatively, D is TRBD1 or TRBD2 (5 bases each). The CDR3 length is 14 residues. Germline CDR1 is SSHAT and CDR2 is FNYEAQ (reference sequence). Trimming took off 0 bases at V and 5 bases at J, with 10 bases between the two ends. This CDR3 is CASSLAGVGETQYF. In DNA, the CDR3 is TGTGCCAGCAGCTTAGCGGGGGTAGGGGAGACCCAGTACTTC.

This clone was detected only once. V and J are TRBV6-5 and TRBJ1-2; D perhaps matches TRBD1 (5 bases). V was trimmed by 5 bases and J by 3 bases, leaving 10 bases between them. Germline values: CDR1 MNHEY, CDR2 SVGAGI. The CDR3 runs to 13 residues. Here the CDR3 DNA reads TGTGCCAGCAGTGAAGACAGTTACTATGGCTACACCTTC. The encoded protein is CASSEDSYYGYTF.

V and J are TRBV6-1 and TRBJ2-3; D is perhaps TRBD2 (7 bases). The V end was cut by 8 bases, the J end by 6 bases, with 18 bases between. Germline CDR1 is MNHNS and CDR2 is SASEGT. The CDR3 is made up of 14 amino acids. The CDR3 DNA follows: TGTGCCAGCGCTGGGGGGGCCGCACGGGATACGCAGTATTTT. It codes for CASAGGAARDTQYF.

In its sample, this clone was seen once. This rearrangement joins TRBV6-5 to TRBJ2-5; TRBD2 matches 10 bases. Germline V lookup: CDR1 MNHEY, CDR2 SVGAGI. The trim removed 6 bases at V and 6 bases at J, leaving 7 bases unmatched. The CDR3 spans 14 residues. CDR3 DNA: TGTGCCAGCAGCACTGGACTAGCGGTGAAGACCCAGTACTTC. It codes for CASSTGLAVKTQYF.

This clone was seen only a few times. The chain combines TRBV19 with TRBJ1-5; 8 bases map to TRBD1. Germline V gene data show CDR1 as LNHDA and CDR2 as SQIVND (reference sequence). The CDR3 sequence is 16 residues long. V was pared by 5 bases and J by 3 bases, with 9 bases of the junction left unmatched. The chain's CDR3 is CASSGRQGTNNQPQHF. CDR3 nucleotide sequence: TGTGCCAGTAGTGGGAGACAGGGGACGAACAATCAGCCCCAGCATTTT.

The chain uses TRBV19 and TRBJ2-1; 8 nucleotides align to TRBD1. Germline CDR1 is LNHDA and CDR2 is SQIVND (reference sequence). The CDR3 spans 16 residues. Germline trimming cut 5 bases from V and 9 bases from J; bases unmatched to any gene: 15. CDR3: CASSRSIWDTGGEQFF. The CDR3 bases are TGTGCCAGTAGTCGGAGCATCTGGGACACAGGGGGTGAGCAGTTCTTC.

The chain uses TRBV18 and TRBJ1-1; 7 positions agree with TRBD1. Trimming took 3 bases from V and 5 from J; bases not matched to a gene: 9. The CDR3 runs 15 residues. CDR1 and CDR2 from the germline V gene are KGHSH and LQKENI. CDR3: CASSPRQGDGTEAFF. The CDR3 region has the DNA TGTGCCAGCTCACCGAGACAGGGAGATGGGACTGAAGCTTTCTTT.

The rearrangement uses TRBV9 and TRBJ1-6; D remains unclear. CDR1 SGDLS and CDR2 YYNGEE come from the germline V gene. Trimming removed 0 bases from V and 7 bases from J, with 11 bases in between. The CDR3 is 15 residues long. CDR3 bases: TGTGCCAGCAGCGTAGGCCGGGGAGAGAATTCACCCCTCCACTTT. It translates to CASSVGRGENSPLHF.

The J gene is TRBJ1-2, the V gene TRBV7-9, with 9 bases fitting TRBD1. V was clipped by 4 bases and J by 8 bases; unmatched bases: 2. Germline lookup yields CDR1 SEHNR and CDR2 FQNEAQ (reference sequence). The CDR3 spans 12 residues. CDR3 residues: CASSSDRGGYTF. In DNA form, the CDR3 reads TGTGCCAGCAGCTCGGACAGGGGAGGCTACACCTTC.

The chain links TRBV10-3 to TRBJ1-1; D uncertain. CDR1 is ENHRY, CDR2 SYGVKD, per germline. V lost 0 bases, J lost 5 bases, and 10 bases lay in between. The CDR3 consists of 14 residues. CDR3 bases: TGTGCCATCAGTGAGTCGACCAGGTGGACTGAAGCTTTCTTT. It translates to CAISESTRWTEAFF.

V gene TRBV7-8 combines with J gene TRBJ1-3, with 9 positions matching TRBD1. The CDR3 sequence is 15 residues long. CDR1 SGHVS and CDR2 FQNEAQ come from the germline V gene. V dropped 6 bases and J dropped 4; count of bases not matched to a gene: 7. The CDR3 loop reads CASSLPGTGGNTIYF. The CDR3 nucleotides are TGTGCCAGCAGTCTACCCGGGACAGGGGGAAACACCATATATTTT.

A note on this clone: Other DNA sequences in the sample encode the same CDR3. This chain links TRBV5-1 with TRBJ1-1; 9 nucleotides match TRBD1. After removal of 4 bases from V and 0 bases from J, the junction contained 4 bases not matched to a gene. CDR1 is SGHRS and CDR2 is YFSETQ in the germline V gene. The CDR3 is 15 residues long. The CDR3 DNA follows: TGCGCCAGCAGCCCCGGACAGGGGCTGAACACTGAAGCTTTCTTT. Translation gives CASSPGQGLNTEAFF.